This T cell receptor (beta chain) comes out of a study of graft-versus-host responses after intestinal transplantation. Notes on the study in general: Some patients had graft-donor T cell macrochimerism. In their allografts, the ratios of graft-versus-host to host-versus-graft T cell clones were high. Early post-transplant HvG declines tracked with peak circulating GvH clone levels.

Generated by immunoSEQ multiplex PCR, the TCRdb table keeps only in-frame clones and is missing some. The top ten hold 9.9% of the sample, which has 9,500 or so clones, 88% seen once. In regard to this clone: The antigen remains undetermined.

With 0 bases removed from V and 1 base from J, the gap between germline ends came to 15 bases. The V gene's germline CDR1 is MNHEY and CDR2 SMNVEV (reference sequence). CDR3 length: 17 residues. The clonotype was recovered from a human patient who received an intestinal transplant, so some T cells may come from the graft donor. The sequencing used PBMCs, collected approximately 240 days after intestinal transplant. The J gene is TRBJ1-1, the V gene TRBV27; D perhaps matches TRBD1 (5 bases). The CDR3 DNA reads TGTGCCAGCAGTTTATCGTCGGGGGGAGGTTCGAACACTGAAGCTTTCTTT. It translates to CASSLSSGGGSNTEAFF.